This T cell receptor beta chain was sequenced in a study of response to subunit inactivated influenza vaccine. The CDR3 spans 16 residues. The J segment lost 5 bases and the V segment lost 2 bases, leaving 11 bases of the junction unmatched. Germline assignment: CDR1 ENHRY and CDR2 SYGVKD. Study observations and caveats: Authors suggested few new T cells are recruited by each seasonal influenza vaccination.

TCRdb called the RT-PCR reads again in MiXCR, with one record for every CDR3 protein. Among roughly 760,000 distinct CDR3 sequences listed, less than 25% were seen once. Of note for this clonotype: The target antigen is unknown.

The receptor comes from a man aged 45-60 years who received an inactivated influenza vaccine. This chain links TRBV10-3 with TRBJ2-7, with 8 nucleotides matching TRBD2. The sample consisted of PBMCs from blood, taken around 5 days after vaccination. In DNA form, the CDR3 reads TGTGCCATCAGTGAGCGACGAGGAAGCGGGGGCCACGAGCAGTACTTC. The encoded protein is CAISERRGSGGHEQYF.